This TCR beta chain was profiled in a study of T cells in Graves' hyperthyroidism and ophthalmopathy. Germline V lookup: CDR1 KGHSH, CDR2 LQKENI. The CDR3 extends over 15 amino acids. V was pared by 6 bases and J by 12 bases, with 15 bases of the junction left unmatched. TCR beta CDR3 region amplification was performed from RNA transcripts. RT-PCR in the first round (using the HTBI primer set) targeted the TCR CDR3. TCRdb used MiXCR to reprocess the multiplex PCR reads, holding one entry per CDR3 protein. The data hold hundreds of thousands of distinct CDR3 sequences, with roughly 15% observed a single time. The study's findings and limits: Among thyroid clonotypes expanded above 0.001, most also appeared in blood.

Notes on this clonotype: Its target is not known. This may be a read error, as it is one base from a much larger clone.

The sequencing input was blood. The source is a woman in her 40s with Graves' ophthalmopathy. V is TRBV18 and J is TRBJ2-1, with TRBD1 identical over 9 bases. The CDR3 DNA follows: TGTGCCAGCTCGCCGGGACAGGGATGGGGAGGTGGGCAGTTCTTC. Residues: CASSPGQGWGGGQFF.